This T cell receptor beta chain was identified during a study of CD8 T cells in ankylosing spondylitis. The study's findings and limits: A TCR beta motif of seven or eight highly homologous variants appeared characteristic of ankylosing spondylitis blood.

CDR1 is SGDLS, CDR2 YYNGEE, per germline. The CDR3 is made up of 14 amino acids. V lost 0 bases and J 5 bases, leaving 9 bases between the germline ends. This clonotype was detected many times. Its antigen remains unknown. Libraries for TCR beta were made by quantitative 5'-RACE with molecular barcodes. TCRdb fed the 5' RACE reads into MiXCR, producing one record per CDR3 protein. The data contain 20,000 to 30,000 distinct CDR3 sequences, roughly 2.4% of them seen just once; the ten biggest clones take up around 7.7%. The origin of this receptor is a female donor with ankylosing spondylitis or in good health (not recorded which). Material: blood, either unsorted or a sorted T cell fraction (not recorded which). This chain joins TRBV9 and TRBJ2-1; perhaps TRBD2 as D (5 bases). CDR3: CASSVGGSHNEQFF. CDR3 in DNA: TGTGCCAGCAGCGTAGGTGGGAGTCACAATGAGCAGTTCTTC.